This TCR beta chain was recovered during a study of blood T cell repertoires in COVID-19 (TCRdb year 2020). Regarding the study in general: The collaborator samples originated in the United States, Italy and Spain and spanned the acute and convalescent phases of COVID-19. The prospective study material was composed of cDNA or gDNA derived from T cells, B-cell-depleted T cells, or PBMCs. The dataset comprised deeply sampled blood TCRbeta repertoires from subjects exposed to, actively infected with, or recovered from COVID-19. The repertoires were made available in a free public database intended to serve as a resource for research on the immune response to SARS-CoV-2. Samples were obtained from the ongoing ImmuneRACE study (first 160 participants) and from roughly 1,300 subjects provided by 6 global collaborators. Sample metadata almost always included a de-identified subject ID, COVID-19 status, age in years and sex. Where HLA class I and class II types were available, the types were taken from metadata supplied by the sample provider, not from assay-based typing. What the research found in general, with its limitations: How much clinical and demographic metadata was included differed by source and by participant, and the metadata was provided uncurated.

For this chain, trimming is 5 bases at the V end and 5 bases at the J end, and the number of junction bases without a gene match is 8. CDR1 and CDR2, looked up from the germline V gene, are SGHVS and FQNEAQ. Including the terminal cysteine and phenylalanine, the CDR3 comprises 15 residues. CDR3 DNA only is kept here, 45 bases in frame from base 1. The immunoSEQ Assay, a bias-controlled multiplex PCR, was used to amplify TCRbeta CDR3 regions from genomic DNA. On the authors' methods: Within the assay, amplification of reference gene primers was used to estimate how many nucleated cells each sample contained. To quantify the absolute abundance of each unique TCRbeta CDR3 rearrangement, sequence reads were collapsed and filtered. For each sample, productive Simpson clonality was calculated as the square root of Simpson's diversity index over productive rearrangements. TCRdb's version of the immuneACCESS table is confined to in-frame rearrangements and falls short of the full clone set. An unresolved V gene accounts for under half of the shortfall where checked; the remainder is of unknown origin. Clonal size and the V and J genes are those of that table, whereas D and trimming came from the DNA. The sample table contains about 240,000 clones; only one count was recorded for roughly 80% of them. The ten largest account for over 7.5% of the sample.

About this clone: Its antigen remains unidentified. Within one base of it there is no much larger clone, and no base qualities were kept.

Collaborating institutions collected whole blood in K2EDTA tubes following their own protocols. Collaborator samples were shipped for TCRbeta analysis as frozen whole blood, isolated PBMCs, or DNA extracted from either sample type. The chain employs TRBV7-8 and TRBJ2-7, and 11 bases in between align with TRBD2. This clonotype was obtained from an elderly woman with acute or convalescent COVID-19. Sequenced material: peripheral blood. This receptor has the CDR3 CASSGPTSGVHEQYF. The DNA sequence is TGTGCCAGCAGCGGACCGACTAGCGGGGTACACGAGCAGTACTTC.